The T cell receptor beta chain under discussion was sequenced for a study of T cell repertoires in cytomegalovirus infection. TCRdb re-called the reads with MiXCR, one entry per CDR3 protein. The sample shows around 180,000 distinct CDR3 sequences, 28% of them seen only once. This clonotype turned up a few times. CDR3 size: 11 residues. Trimming took 4 bases from V and 6 from J, leaving 8 bases between them. From germline, CDR1 is SGDLS and CDR2 YYNGEE. This TCR derives from a human donor in good health (CMV status not recorded). Some clones in this sample may be carry-over from other donors' samples. Sequencing input: PBMCs. J is TRBJ2-7 and V is TRBV9, with D hard to call. The CDR3 DNA reads as TGTGCCAGCAGCCCCTCGGTCGAGCAGTACTTC. It is translated as CASSPSVEQYF.